This is a list of T cell receptor beta chains from one sample in a study of blood T cell repertoires in COVID-19. Libraries were prepared by immunoSEQ multiplex PCR; TCRdb keeps only in-frame clonotypes and omits some of them. The table has roughly 140,000 clones, approximately 85% seen once. The specimen sequenced was peripheral blood. These receptors were obtained from a man aged 50 to 59 with acute or convalescent COVID-19. CDR3s include the opening cysteine and the closing phenylalanine or tryptophan. A D gene is named only where the DNA matches it firmly. The size field is filled for only some rows; it gives once, few, many or a size class.

V,D,J,size,CDR3,DNA
TRBV6-5,TRBD2,TRBJ2-3,NA,CASSYPSGGSTDTQYF,TGTGCCAGCAGTTACCCCTCGGGGGGTAGCACAGATACGCAGTATTTT
TRBV27,TRBD1,TRBJ1-4,NA,CASSSTGATNEKLFF,TGTGCCAGCAGTTCTACAGGGGCAACTAATGAAAAACTGTTTTTT
TRBV2,NA,TRBJ2-7,NA,CASSEQAYEQYF,TGTGCCAGCAGTGAACAGGCCTACGAGCAGTACTTC
TRBV7-8,NA,TRBJ1-4,NA,CASSPDRLFTTNEKLFF,TGTGCCAGCAGCCCAGACAGGCTATTCACAACTAATGAAAAACTGTTTTTT
TRBV30,TRBD2,TRBJ2-3,once,CAWSSSGRGTDTQYF,TGTGCCTGGAGTTCTAGCGGGAGAGGGACAGATACGCAGTATTTT
TRBV3-1/TRBV3-2,NA,TRBJ1-6,NA,CASSQEIVRGSPLHF,TGTGCCAGCAGCCAAGAAATCGTCCGGGGATCACCCCTCCACTTT
TRBV18,TRBD1,TRBJ1-2,NA,CASSPGQVYGYTF,TGTGCCAGCTCCCCAGGACAGGTCTATGGCTACACCTTC
TRBV7-9,NA,TRBJ1-1,NA,CASSLGEPFTEAFF,TGTGCCAGCAGCTTAGGGGAGCCTTTCACTGAAGCTTTCTTT
TRBV7-9,NA,TRBJ2-7,NA,CASSLLGLDEQYF,TGTGCCAGCAGCTTGCTGGGACTCGACGAGCAGTACTTC
TRBV5-4,TRBD1,TRBJ1-3,NA,CASSGGTGDRNTIYF,TGTGCCAGCAGCGGCGGGACAGGGGACCGAAACACCATATATTTT
TRBV5-1,NA,TRBJ2-2,NA,CASGESGTIDTGELFF,TGCGCCAGCGGCGAATCCGGGACAATCGACACCGGGGAGCTGTTTTTT
TRBV6-5,TRBD1,TRBJ2-1,NA,CASSHFGTGNEQFF,TGTGCCAGCAGCCACTTTGGGACAGGGAATGAGCAGTTCTTC
TRBV5-1,TRBD1,TRBJ2-7,NA,CASSLGVDRRSEQYF,TGCGCCAGCAGCTTGGGCGTGGACAGGAGGTCCGAGCAGTACTTC
TRBV2,NA,TRBJ1-3,NA,CASGVDRFSGNTIYF,TGTGCCAGCGGGGTCGACAGATTCTCTGGAAACACCATATATTTT
TRBV3-1/TRBV3-2,NA,TRBJ1-3,NA,CASSQVGRTRNTIYF,TGTGCCAGCAGCCAAGTTGGTAGGACTCGAAACACCATATATTTT
TRBV25-1,NA,TRBJ2-5,NA,CASSEYKSEETQYF,TGTGCCAGCAGTGAATATAAGAGCGAAGAGACCCAGTACTTC
TRBV6-6,NA,TRBJ1-4,NA,CASSRYRQATNEKLFF,TGTGCCAGCAGTCGATACCGACAGGCAACTAATGAAAAACTGTTTTTT
TRBV7-2,NA,TRBJ2-6,NA,CASSLRSSGSSGANVLTF,TGTGCCAGCAGCTTAAGATCGTCGGGTTCCTCTGGGGCCAACGTCCTGACTTTC
TRBV27,NA,TRBJ1-1,NA,CASSDRGLNTEAFF,TGTGCCAGCAGTGACAGAGGTTTGAACACTGAAGCTTTCTTT
TRBV12-3/TRBV12-4,TRBD1,TRBJ1-2,NA,CASSPTGEDGYTF,TGTGCCAGCAGTCCGACAGGGGAGGATGGCTACACCTTC
TRBV2,NA,TRBJ1-1,NA,CASLALTNTEAFF,TGTGCCAGTCTGGCTTTGACTAACACTGAAGCTTTCTTT
TRBV7-8,TRBD1,TRBJ2-7,NA,CASSFGQGASEQYF,TGTGCCAGCAGCTTTGGACAGGGGGCAAGCGAGCAGTACTTC
TRBV12-3/TRBV12-4,NA,TRBJ1-1,few,CASSFEETEAFF,TGTGCCAGCAGTTTCGAGGAAACTGAAGCTTTCTTT
TRBV11-3,TRBD2,TRBJ2-5,NA,CASSLPGLAGVGRETQYF,TGTGCCAGCAGCTTACCGGGACTAGCGGGAGTGGGTCGAGAGACCCAGTACTTC
TRBV11-3,NA,TRBJ1-6,NA,CASTRGGGGSPLHF,TGTGCCAGCACCCGAGGGGGGGGAGGTTCACCCCTCCACTTT
TRBV13,NA,TRBJ2-1,NA,CASSLGQGIGGFF,TGTGCCAGCAGCTTAGGCCAAGGGATAGGGGGGTTCTTC
TRBV18,TRBD1,TRBJ2-1,few,CASSPQFGTGGNEQFF,TGTGCCAGCTCACCACAGTTCGGGACAGGGGGCAATGAGCAGTTCTTC
TRBV2,TRBD1,TRBJ1-1,NA,CASSGTGGEAFF,TGTGCCAGCAGTGGGACAGGGGGTGAAGCTTTCTTT
TRBV5-1,TRBD2,TRBJ2-5,NA,CASSPGALERGETQYF,TGCGCCAGCAGCCCGGGTGCCTTGGAGCGGGGAGAGACCCAGTACTTC
TRBV5-1,TRBD2,TRBJ2-5,NA,CASSPIAGTKETQYF,TGCGCCAGCAGCCCTATAGCGGGTACTAAAGAGACCCAGTACTTC
TRBV19,TRBD1,TRBJ2-7,NA,CASSNGQGAYEQYF,TGTGCCAGTAGTAACGGACAGGGGGCCTACGAGCAGTACTTC
TRBV5-1,NA,TRBJ1-2,few,CASSFGLWTPIRGYTF,TGCGCCAGCAGCTTCGGTTTGTGGACTCCTATTAGAGGCTACACCTTC
TRBV9,NA,TRBJ1-5,NA,CASSVGGTGNQPQHF,TGTGCCAGCAGCGTAGGGGGGACTGGCAATCAGCCCCAGCATTTT
TRBV28,TRBD2,TRBJ2-3,NA,CASSSRTSDWSATDTQYF,TGTGCCAGCAGCTCTAGGACTAGCGATTGGAGCGCCACAGATACGCAGTATTTT
TRBV14,NA,TRBJ2-3,NA,CASSPFSITTYSTDTQYF,TGTGCCAGCAGCCCATTTTCAATAACAACGTATAGCACAGATACGCAGTATTTT
TRBV4-1,TRBD2,TRBJ2-7,NA,CASSQEGQGGYEQYF,TGCGCCAGCAGCCAAGAAGGGCAGGGAGGGTACGAGCAGTACTTC
TRBV5-1,NA,TRBJ2-3,NA,CASSLAERTFTDTQYF,TGCGCCAGCAGCTTGGCCGAACGGACTTTCACAGATACGCAGTATTTT
TRBV9,NA,TRBJ1-1,NA,CASSVDVGGTEAFF,TGTGCCAGCAGCGTAGACGTGGGGGGCACTGAAGCTTTCTTT